The T cell receptor (beta chain) described here comes from a study of sequential checkpoint blockade in melanoma. About the research overall: Each arm's sequence ended with maintenance nivolumab.

The treatment is: randomized to nivolumab then ipilimumab (arm A) or the reverse (arm B). Sorted cells were live CD3+CD8+, lacking CD19 and CD56, from PBMCs. This clone was recorded a few times. Libraries were prepared by immunoSEQ multiplex PCR; TCRdb keeps only in-frame clonotypes and omits some of them. This sample yields 10,000 to 13,000 clones, of which roughly two thirds are seen a single time; under 30% belongs to the top ten. The V gene's germline CDR1 is MNHNS and CDR2 SASEGT. With 4 bases removed from V and 0 bases from J, the gap between germline ends came to 10 bases. The CDR3 extends over 14 amino acids.

The chain recombines TRBV6-1 with TRBJ2-7, with D possibly matching TRBD1 (6 bases). The receptor was isolated from a human donor with melanoma. The sample here was CD8+ T cells sorted from blood (inferred from file names), taken from a patient given nivolumab and ipilimumab in sequence. The CDR3 nucleotides are TGTGCCAGCAGTGTTGGACAGAGCTCCTACGAGCAGTACTTC. This sequence encodes CASSVGQSSYEQYF.